One and the same sample provided the 23 T cell receptor beta chains below, sequenced in a study of CD8 T cells in Susac syndrome. RNA totalling roughly 0.45 to 1 ug underwent reverse transcription with random hexamers. TCRdb recomputed calls from the immunoSEQ multiplex PCR reads with MiXCR, one row per CDR3 protein. The sample lists about 170,000 distinct CDR3 sequences; about 96% were seen once. The sample comprised CD4+ T cells from PBMCs. These receptors were collected from a human donor with Susac syndrome.

V is TRBV15 and J is TRBJ2-1; D might be TRBD1 (6 bases). V was pared by 3 bases and J by 5 bases, with 8 bases between. The CDR3 spans 13 residues. Germline V gene lookup returns CDR1 LNHNV and CDR2 YYDKDF (reference sequence). CDR3 in DNA: TGTGCCACCAGCAGGGACAGACACAATGAGCAGTTCTTC. Its protein is CATSRDRHNEQFF.

The chain employs TRBV7-2 and TRBJ2-7, with a possible D match to TRBD2 (6 bases). V was pared by 4 bases and J by 5 bases, with 15 bases between. This CDR3 contains 14 residues. Germline V lookup: CDR1 SGHTA, CDR2 FQGNSA. The CDR3 DNA follows: TGTGCCAGCAGCTCCGGGAGCAGGGTCCACGAGCAGTACGTC. This translates into CASSSGSRVHEQYV.

This chain links TRBV25-1 with TRBJ1-1; no reliable D call. V lost 4 bases, J lost 1 base, and 10 bases lay in between. The CDR3 contains 14 residues. Looked up from germline, CDR1 is MGHDK and CDR2 is SYGVNS. DNA of the CDR3: TGTGCCAGCAGTGCCGGAGCTTCGAACACTGAAGCTTTCTTT. Amino acids: CASSAGASNTEAFF. The full variable domain, in which reference TRBV25-1 and TRBJ1-1 provide the parts outside the CDR3, is EADIYQTPRYLVIGTGKKITLECSQTMGHDKMYWYQQDPGMELHLIHYSYGVNSTEKGDLSSESTVSRIRTEHFPLTLESARPSHTSQYLCASSAGASNTEAFFGQGTRLTVV.

The chain links TRBV29-1 to TRBJ2-2; D ambiguous. Germline values: CDR1 SQVTM, CDR2 ANQGSEA. The germline V and J ends were trimmed by 7 bases and 1 base, with 4 bases remaining between them. This CDR3 comprises 11 residues. CDR3 sequence: CSGKNTGELFF. In DNA form, the CDR3 reads TGCAGCGGAAAGAACACCGGGGAGCTGTTTTTT.

The V and J genes are TRBV2 and TRBJ1-4; D call uncertain. This CDR3 contains 15 residues. V lost 2 bases, J lost 5 bases, and 12 bases lay in between. From germline, CDR1 is SNHLY and CDR2 FYNNEI. The CDR3 sequence: CASSELGPKNEKLFF. The CDR3 DNA follows: TGTGCCAGCAGTGAACTCGGACCGAAAAATGAAAAACTGTTTTTT.

The chain links TRBV7-8 to TRBJ2-2; 7 positions match TRBD2. V gave up 4 bases and J gave up 7 bases; unmatched junction bases: 3. Germline V lookup: CDR1 SGHVS, CDR2 FQNEAQ. The CDR3 extends over 13 amino acids. CDR3 in amino acids: CASSWTRGGELFF. The CDR3 bases are TGTGCCAGCAGCTGGACTAGGGGCGGGGAGCTGTTTTTT. The whole variable domain, remainder taken from reference TRBV7-8 and TRBJ2-2, is GAGVSQSPRYKVAKRGQDVALRCDPISGHVSLFWYQQALGQGPEFLTYFQNEAQLDKSGLPSDRFFAERPEGSVSTLKIQRTQQEDSAVYLCASSWTRGGELFFGEGSRLTVL.

CDR3: CASAPSSGTGYNEQFF. In DNA form, the CDR3 reads TGCGCCAGCGCACCCTCTTCCGGGACAGGCTACAATGAGCAGTTCTTC. This rearrangement joins TRBV5-1 to TRBJ2-1, with 8 nucleotides matching TRBD1. The CDR3 sequence is 16 residues long. Germline CDR1 and CDR2: SGHRS and YFSETQ. Trimming removed 7 bases from V and 3 bases from J; junction bases left unmatched: 12. The whole variable domain, remainder taken from reference TRBV5-1 and TRBJ2-1, is KAGVTQTPRYLIKTRGQQVTLSCSPISGHRSVSWYQQTPGQGLQFLFEYFSETQRNKGNFPGRFSGRQFSNSRSEMNVSTLELGDSALYLCASAPSSGTGYNEQFFGPGTRLTVL.

The chain couples TRBV5-5 to TRBJ2-7; D possibly corresponds to TRBD1 (6 bases). The CDR3 contains 13 residues. V lost 4 bases and J 6 bases, leaving 14 bases between the germline ends. Germline V CDR1 and CDR2: SGHKS, YYEKEE (reference sequence). The DNA for the CDR3 is TGTGCCAGCAGCCTTTCACAGGGCGGCGAGCAGTACTTC. Translated, it gives CASSLSQGGEQYF.

V and J are TRBV25-1 and TRBJ2-1, with 8 bases lining up with TRBD2. V was pared by 8 bases and J by 6 bases, with 15 bases of the junction left unmatched. Germline CDR1 MGHDK, CDR2 SYGVNS. The CDR3 loop spans 16 amino acids. This chain's CDR3 is CASGDLRERGSNEQFF. CDR3 coding DNA: TGTGCCAGCGGCGACCTTAGGGAGCGGGGGAGCAATGAGCAGTTCTTC. Full variable domain (missing parts from reference TRBV25-1 and TRBJ2-1): EADIYQTPRYLVIGTGKKITLECSQTMGHDKMYWYQQDPGMELHLIHYSYGVNSTEKGDLSSESTVSRIRTEHFPLTLESARPSHTSQYLCASGDLRERGSNEQFFGPGTRLTVL.

This clonotype was counted a single time. The J gene is TRBJ1-5, the V gene TRBV12-3 or TRBV12-4; 7 nucleotides line up with TRBD1. The CDR3 runs to 14 residues. Unmatched junction bases numbered 7, after V lost 6 bases and J lost 5 bases. CDR3 in DNA: TGTGCCAGCAGCCCGGGACAGTCGTATCAGCCCCAGCATTTT. This codes for CASSPGQSYQPQHF.

The chain carries TRBV13 and TRBJ1-2; a possible D gene is TRBD1 (5 bases). V lost 1 base and J 6 bases, leaving 15 bases between the germline ends. The germline V gene has CDR1 PRHDT and CDR2 FYEKMQ (reference sequence). The CDR3 has 15 amino acids. The chain's CDR3 is CASSLEGGARHGYTF. CDR3 coding DNA: TGTGCCAGCAGCTTAGAGGGCGGGGCAAGACATGGCTACACCTTC.

DNA for the CDR3: TGTGCCAGCTCACTAAGGCGCGAGCAGTTCTTC. Its translation: CASSLRREQFF. This sequence joins TRBV18 and TRBJ2-1; no clear D. V lost 4 bases and J lost 10, with 8 bases in between. CDR3 size: 11 residues. CDR1 KGHSH and CDR2 LQKENI come from the germline V gene.

The chain joins TRBV12-3 or TRBV12-4 to TRBJ2-1, with D possibly being TRBD2 (6 bases). Between the trimmed V and J ends, which lost 3 bases and 12 bases, there was a span of 15 bases. The CDR3 loop spans 13 amino acids. CDR3 in amino acids: CASSFGSGGGQFF. CDR3 coding DNA: TGTGCCAGCAGTTTTGGTTCCGGGGGTGGGCAGTTCTTC.

The V and J genes are TRBV5-1 and TRBJ2-7; possible D gene TRBD2, 6 bases. Germline CDR1 and CDR2: SGHRS and YFSETQ. The CDR3 is 14 amino acids. V shed 0 bases and J shed 5 bases, with 12 bases lying between them. The CDR3 spells CASSLGRAWDEQYF. The CDR3 DNA reads TGCGCCAGCAGCTTGGGGAGGGCTTGGGACGAGCAGTACTTC.

Points on this clonotype: Mismatch with germline at one junction end may stem from a read error. The chain uses TRBV28 and TRBJ2-1, with TRBD2 matching 15 bases. This CDR3 comprises 13 residues. Per germline, CDR1 MDHEN and CDR2 SYDVKM. The CDR3 spells CASSRTSGRANLF. The CDR3 coding sequence is TGTGCCAGCAGCAGGACTAGCGGGAGGGCCAATCTCTTC.

This chain links TRBV29-1 with TRBJ2-5; 8 bases fit TRBD1. V lost 1 base and J lost 5; bases outside the gene matches: 12. Germline CDR1 reads SQVTM; CDR2 reads ANQGSEA. The length of the CDR3 is 16 residues. CDR3 amino acids: CSVEVGAQGVWETQYF. In DNA, the CDR3 is TGCAGCGTTGAAGTGGGGGCACAGGGGGTGTGGGAGACCCAGTACTTC.

The chain is built from TRBV6-2 or TRBV6-3 and TRBJ1-5; 8 bases align to TRBD1. This CDR3 has 18 residues. Per germline, CDR1 MNHEY and CDR2 SVGEGT. Unmatched junction bases numbered 9, after V lost 2 bases and J lost 0 bases. The CDR3 protein is CASSYLRRDRGSNQPQHF. The CDR3 bases are TGTGCCAGCAGTTACCTCCGTAGAGACAGGGGTAGCAATCAGCCCCAGCATTTT.

The V call is TRBV29-1, the J call TRBJ2-2; perhaps D is TRBD1 or TRBD2 (5 bases each). The CDR3 covers 12 residues. V lost 7 bases and J 4 bases, leaving 10 bases between the germline ends. CDR1 is SQVTM, CDR2 ANQGSEA, per germline. CDR3 loop: CSGPGPTGELFF. CDR3 in DNA: TGCAGCGGACCGGGGCCCACCGGGGAGCTGTTTTTT.

The chain carries TRBV9 and TRBJ1-1; D unclear. CDR1 is SGDLS and CDR2 is YYNGEE in the germline V gene. The V end lost 0 bases, the J end lost 3 bases, and 6 bases lay between the germline ends. This CDR3 contains 13 residues. Here the CDR3 reads CASSVGGHTEAFF. The DNA for the CDR3 is TGTGCCAGCAGCGTAGGAGGCCACACTGAAGCTTTCTTT.

The chain is built from TRBV30 and TRBJ1-5; TRBD1 agrees at 10 bases. CDR3 length equals 16 residues. Looked up from germline, CDR1 is GTSNPN and CDR2 is SVGIG (reference sequence). The trim removed 2 bases at V and 4 bases at J, leaving 8 bases unmatched. CDR3 in amino acids: CAWSPPPGQGNQPQHF. CDR3 bases: TGTGCCTGGAGTCCCCCTCCGGGACAGGGGAATCAGCCCCAGCATTTT.

This clonotype showed up just once. V gene TRBV28 combines with J gene TRBJ2-7; D gene uncertain. This CDR3 has 15 amino acids. Germline V gives CDR1 MDHEN, CDR2 SYDVKM. Deletions cut 2 bases from V and 2 bases from J, with 13 bases between. The CDR3 coding sequence is TGTGCCAGCAGTTTAAACACGGACCCTGCCTACGAGCAGTACGTC. Amino acids: CASSLNTDPAYEQYV.

The V gene is TRBV5-4, the J gene TRBJ2-1; D is uncertain. The CDR3 totals 15 residues. The V gene lost 0 bases and the J gene lost 5 bases, with 12 bases spanning the gap. CDR1 and CDR2 (germline): SGHNT, YYREEE (reference sequence). CDR3 sequence (DNA): TGTGCCAGCAGCTTGGATAGTAGCAGGAACAATGAGCAGTTCTTC. Residues: CASSLDSSRNNEQFF.

The rearrangement links TRBV30 to TRBJ2-5, with D possibly matching TRBD1 (6 bases). Germline V gene data show CDR1 as GTSNPN and CDR2 as SVGIG (reference sequence). The V end lost 2 bases, the J end lost 1 base, and 8 bases lay between the germline ends. CDR3 length: 13 amino acids. The chain's CDR3 is CAWSWTVQETQYF. The CDR3 DNA follows: TGTGCCTGGAGTTGGACAGTCCAAGAGACCCAGTACTTC.